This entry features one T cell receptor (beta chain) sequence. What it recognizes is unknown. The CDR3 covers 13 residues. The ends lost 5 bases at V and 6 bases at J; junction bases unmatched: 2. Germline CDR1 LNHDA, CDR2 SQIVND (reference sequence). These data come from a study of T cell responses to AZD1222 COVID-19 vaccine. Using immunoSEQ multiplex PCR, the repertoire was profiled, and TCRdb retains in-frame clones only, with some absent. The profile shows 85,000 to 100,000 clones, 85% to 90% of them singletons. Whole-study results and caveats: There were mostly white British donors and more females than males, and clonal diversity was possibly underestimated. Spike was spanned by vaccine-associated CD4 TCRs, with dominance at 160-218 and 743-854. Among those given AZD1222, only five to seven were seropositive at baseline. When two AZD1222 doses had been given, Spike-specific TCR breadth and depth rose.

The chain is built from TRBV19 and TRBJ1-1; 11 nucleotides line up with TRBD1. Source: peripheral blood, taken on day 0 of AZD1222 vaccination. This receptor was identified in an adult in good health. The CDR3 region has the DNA TGTGCCAGTAGTCGGGGACAGGGGGCTGAAGCTTTCTTT. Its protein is CASSRGQGAEAFF. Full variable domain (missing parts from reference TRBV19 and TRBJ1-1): DGGITQSPKYLFRKEGQNVTLSCEQNLNHDAMYWYRQDPGQGLRLIYYSQIVNDFQKGDIAEGYSVSREKKESFPLTVTSAQKNPTAFYLCASSRGQGAEAFFGQGTRLTVV.